What follows is one TCR beta chain and its context. This sample was included in a study of blood T cell repertoires in COVID-19. Across the whole study: The origin of the acute and convalescent COVID-19 samples was the United States, Italy and Spain.

As processed by the authors: The authors estimated nucleated cell counts from reference gene primer amplification. Sequencing used immunoSEQ multiplex PCR; TCRdb keeps in-frame clones, though not all of them. V and J calls and clone size are as listed in that table; D and trimming were resolved from the DNA. The data contain 86,000 or so clones, nearly 95% of them singletons. Per the germline V gene, CDR1 is SGHRS and CDR2 is YFSETQ. V lost 3 bases and J lost 0; bases outside the gene matches: 11. CDR3 length: 18 amino acids. This TCR came from a human donor with active COVID-19. The donor label of this sample is uncertain. Sequencing input: peripheral blood. This chain links TRBV5-1 with TRBJ2-7; 11 nucleotides line up with TRBD2. The CDR3 DNA reads as TGCGCCAGCAGCTCCGGACTAGCGGGCTTACAAAGCTCCTACGAGCAGTACTTC. It specifies CASSSGLAGLQSSYEQYF.